This T cell receptor (beta chain) comes out of a study of blood T cell repertoires in COVID-19. Turning to the study itself: The origin of the acute and convalescent COVID-19 samples was the United States, Italy and Spain.

Methods used by the authors: Using reference gene primer amplification, nucleated cell counts were estimated. The table came from immunoSEQ multiplex PCR; TCRdb's copy has only in-frame clones and leaves some out. V and J calls and clone size are as listed in that table; D and trimming were resolved from the DNA. The data contain under 150,000 clones, around 82% of them singletons. CDR3 length: 14 residues. The germline V and J ends were trimmed by 4 bases and 4 bases, with 12 bases remaining between them. Participant ages covered about 18 to 89 years across around 22 US areas. Participant-given clinical history determined each cohort assignment.

The rearrangement links TRBV23-1 to TRBJ2-3, with a tentative D call TRBD1 (5 bases). TRBV23-1 has ORF status, its function being uncertain. The sample was PBMCs or T cells enriched from blood (not recorded which). The sequence was collected from a man aged 45 to 65 in a cohort exposed to, infected with or recovered from COVID-19 (not recorded which). CDR3 nucleotides: TGCGCCAGCAGTCTACCAGGGTTGGCAGATACGCAGTATTTT. As protein: CASSLPGLADTQYF.